This T cell receptor beta chain was identified during a study of blood T cells in healthy people across ages. Study results and limitations: Unsorted PBMCs ruled out conclusive naive versus antigen-experienced comparison. Donor CMV status was unknown, possibly confounding expanded clonotype changes. Per million T cells, TCR beta diversity dropped about linearly as age rose.

This clonotype occurred a few times. Its antigen is as yet unknown. V gave up 0 bases and J gave up 7 bases; unmatched junction bases: 10. CDR3 size: 17 residues. The V gene's germline CDR1 is SGHTA and CDR2 FQGTGA. Through a sample-barcoded 5' primer and a J-beta primer mix, a second PCR was run for roughly 7 to 11 cycles. Each sample yielded at least 2.5 million CDR3-containing paired-end reads. TCRdb fed the 5' RACE reads into MiXCR, producing one record per CDR3 protein. Among about 620,000 distinct CDR3 sequences listed, 20% to 25% were seen once. The sample consisted of blood. V and J are TRBV7-3 and TRBJ2-3; 10 bases are a match to TRBD2. The receptor's source is a man in his sixties or seventies in good health. In nucleotides, the CDR3 is TGTGCCAGCAGCTTAACGGGGAGCGGGGGGGGTTCGAATACGCAGTATTTT. This codes for CASSLTGSGGGSNTQYF.